Listed below are T cell receptor beta chains from one sample, sequenced in a study of T cells in Graves' hyperthyroidism and ophthalmopathy. TCRdb independently ran MiXCR on the multiplex PCR reads; one entry per CDR3 protein. The data contain fewer than 400,000 distinct CDR3 sequences, just under 25% of them singletons. The sequenced sample was blood. The receptors stem from a man over 45 with Graves' hyperthyroidism. Both conserved end residues are part of each CDR3. Clone sizes are given selectively: once, few, many, or a class where the clone is expanded.

NA TRBV12-3/TRBV12-4 CASSLRTSGRKWTGELFF
many TRBV6-1 CASKRLAATDTQYF
many TRBV11-2 CASSLDTRLAGGTQYF
NA TRBV12-5 CASGLAPETGEGYTF
few TRBV29-1 CSVGGQHYGYTF
many TRBV27 CASREQYTDTQYF
NA TRBV5-1 CASSLLAGGPNTQYF
few TRBV20-1 CSARDDSGIEGTYEQYF
NA TRBV20-1 CSARVTDTQYF
NA TRBV6-2/TRBV6-3 CASSQQASEQFF
few TRBV30 CAWSVLPGPGELFF
NA TRBV7-8 CASSLGFGTANTEAFF
few TRBV7-9 CASSLDLRWNTEAFF
NA TRBV2 CASSEQGLNSPLHF
once TRBV29-1 CSVDQLETQYF
few TRBV6-1 CASSLLLAGGYNEQFF
many TRBV18 CASSPSGLTDTQYF
NA TRBV6-1 CASSLGSPIYEQYF
NA TRBV19 CASSAFDYSSTDTQYF
many TRBV29-1 CSAGQGEAFF
many TRBV20-1 CSASMAENYGYTF
NA TRBV4-2 CASSQGSGGNNEQFF
many TRBV6-6 CASSYRPPGHSTDTQYF
few TRBV10-3 CAISDWGEGNTDTQYF
few TRBV20-1 CSASRADTQYF
NA TRBV2 CASSEPGQPRNYGYTF
NA TRBV6-1 CASSTLTVPYGYTF
many TRBV2 CASKGGSSYEQYF
few TRBV20-1 CSAYSPGLDSQYF
few TRBV11-2 CASSFRRSGMDQYF
few TRBV7-9 CASSSLAGVTDTQYF
NA TRBV7-2 CASSLDPAGNTGELFF
few TRBV19 CASSKGQGQETQYF
few TRBV20-1 CSAGLAGTVDTQYF
many TRBV3-1 CASSQALAGLSYEQYF
NA TRBV7-3 CASSLNGAGQETQYF
many TRBV10-3 CAISDPPGLGTTDTQYF
few TRBV3-1 CASSQGVARPSTDTQYF
NA TRBV20-1 CSATRGRLAGSYNEQFF
few TRBV27 CASSLRGGLGGNTIYF
NA TRBV24-1 CATSDFGSSFHTGELFF
NA TRBV27 CASSRDRANEQFF
NA TRBV15 CATSRVSGRGGTEAFF
few TRBV11-3 CASSFLSASYEQYF
NA TRBV29-1 CSVRDRGLPEAFF
many TRBV27 CASSMGRMNTEAFF
NA TRBV12-3/TRBV12-4 CASSFAGEGQETQYF
many TRBV5-1 CASSGTRGEQYF
few TRBV5-1 CASSTLAGDYEQYF
NA TRBV6-1 CASSQRQVAGGPGTDTQYF